The clone carrying this T cell receptor (beta chain) was found once. Produced via immunoSEQ multiplex PCR; TCRdb's table is partial and in-frame only. The sample includes around 200,000 clones, 91% of them seen just once. This sample was included in a study of control samples from healthy donors and cancer patients. Losses at the gene ends were 5 bases for V and 5 bases for J; bases not matched to a gene: 6. The CDR3 covers 15 residues. Germline V gene data show CDR1 as SGHNT and CDR2 as YENEEA. Sequenced: blood. The TCR was taken from a woman in her thirties in good health. J is TRBJ2-1 and V is TRBV11-3; 10 nucleotides match TRBD1. The CDR3 DNA reads TGTGCCAGCAGCCCGGGACAGGGGAGGGACAATGAGCAGTTCTTC. This gives the protein CASSPGQGRDNEQFF.